The sequence of this TCR beta chain was determined in a study of blood T cell repertoires in COVID-19. Overall study: PBMCs, B-cell-depleted T cells, or T cells provided the cDNA or gDNA that made up the material.

The CDR3 extends over 15 amino acids. The V gene's germline CDR1 is PRHDT and CDR2 FYEKMQ (reference sequence). V lost 4 bases, J lost 3 bases, and 6 bases stayed unmatched. This clone was observed many times. Clones were sequenced by immunoSEQ multiplex PCR, and TCRdb holds only the in-frame ones, with some missing. Among about 210,000 clones listed, 70% to 90% were seen once. The chain joins TRBV13 to TRBJ1-2; 9 positions match TRBD1. Sequencing was carried out using peripheral blood. The TCR was taken from a woman aged 40 to 50 with acute or convalescent COVID-19. CDR3 sequence (DNA): TGTGCCAGCAGCTCCTCACAGGGGGCCGACTATGGCTACACCTTC. Translation gives CASSSSQGADYGYTF.